This record looks at one T cell receptor (beta chain) sequence and its context. Its matching antigen is unknown. The sample belongs to a study of cytomegalovirus exposure and HLA in healthy donors. Primers: 60 Vbeta forward and 13 Jbeta reverse. TCRdb keeps only in-frame clones here, not all; method: immunoSEQ multiplex PCR. The sample consists of approximately 76,000 clones, around 79% of them appearing once. Study findings and constraints: Within a later analysis, the majority of CMV-associated TCR beta chains appeared HLA-restricted.

Germline CDR1 and CDR2: MNHEY and SVGAGI. This CDR3 is built from 15 residues. Trimming pared 5 bases from V and 4 bases from J, leaving 15 bases between. The rearrangement joins TRBV6-5 to TRBJ2-1, with a tentative D call TRBD2 (6 bases). The specimen was PBMCs. This TCR was sampled from a man younger than 45 in good health and CMV-seronegative. The DNA of the CDR3 is TGTGCCAGCAGTCCCCCTACGGGAGTGTACAATGAGCAGTTCTTC. Its protein is CASSPPTGVYNEQFF.